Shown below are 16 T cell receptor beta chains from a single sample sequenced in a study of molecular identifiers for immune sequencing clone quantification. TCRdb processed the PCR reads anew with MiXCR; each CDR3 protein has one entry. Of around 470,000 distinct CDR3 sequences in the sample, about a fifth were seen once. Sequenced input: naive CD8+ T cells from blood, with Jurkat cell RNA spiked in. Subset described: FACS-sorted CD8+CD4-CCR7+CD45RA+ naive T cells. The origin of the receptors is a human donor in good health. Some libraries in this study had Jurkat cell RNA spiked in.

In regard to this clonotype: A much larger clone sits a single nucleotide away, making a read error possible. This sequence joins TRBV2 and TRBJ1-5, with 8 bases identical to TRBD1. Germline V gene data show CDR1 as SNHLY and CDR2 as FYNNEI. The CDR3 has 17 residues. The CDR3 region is CASGELWTGTSNQPQHF. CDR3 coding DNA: TGTGCCAGCGGTGAACTTTGGACAGGGACAAGCAATCAGCCCCAGCATTTT.

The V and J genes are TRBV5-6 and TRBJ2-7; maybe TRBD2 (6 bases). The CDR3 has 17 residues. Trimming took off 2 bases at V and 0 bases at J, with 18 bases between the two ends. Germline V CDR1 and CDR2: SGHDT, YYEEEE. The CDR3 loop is CASSFLPAGPSSYEQYF. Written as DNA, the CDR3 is TGTGCCAGCAGCTTTCTCCCAGCGGGTCCGAGCTCCTACGAGCAGTACTTC.

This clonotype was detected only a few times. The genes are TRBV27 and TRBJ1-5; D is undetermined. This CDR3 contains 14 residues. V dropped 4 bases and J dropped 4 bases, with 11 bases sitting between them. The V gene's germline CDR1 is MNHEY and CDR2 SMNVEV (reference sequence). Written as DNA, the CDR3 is TGTGCCAGCAGTTACCGCGGGATTAATCAGCCCCAGCATTTT. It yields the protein CASSYRGINQPQHF.

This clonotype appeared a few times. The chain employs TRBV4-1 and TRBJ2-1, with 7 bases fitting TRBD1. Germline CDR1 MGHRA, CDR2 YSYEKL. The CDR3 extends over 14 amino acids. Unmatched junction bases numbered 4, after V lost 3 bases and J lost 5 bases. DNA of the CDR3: TGCGCCAGCAGCCAGGGACAGACCGACAATGAGCAGTTCTTC. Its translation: CASSQGQTDNEQFF.

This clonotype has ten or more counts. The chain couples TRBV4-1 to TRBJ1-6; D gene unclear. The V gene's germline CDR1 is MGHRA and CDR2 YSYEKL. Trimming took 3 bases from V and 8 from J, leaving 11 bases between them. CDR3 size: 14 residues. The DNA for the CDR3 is TGCGCCAGCAGCCATTCCGCAAAGGATTCACCCCTCCACTTT. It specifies CASSHSAKDSPLHF.

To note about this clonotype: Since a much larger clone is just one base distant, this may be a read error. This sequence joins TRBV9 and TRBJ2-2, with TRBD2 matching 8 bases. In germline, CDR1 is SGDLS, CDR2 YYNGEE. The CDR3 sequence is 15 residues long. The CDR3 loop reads CACSPFSGDTGELFF. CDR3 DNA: TGTGCCTGCAGCCCCTTTAGCGGGGACACCGGGGAGCTGTTTTTT.

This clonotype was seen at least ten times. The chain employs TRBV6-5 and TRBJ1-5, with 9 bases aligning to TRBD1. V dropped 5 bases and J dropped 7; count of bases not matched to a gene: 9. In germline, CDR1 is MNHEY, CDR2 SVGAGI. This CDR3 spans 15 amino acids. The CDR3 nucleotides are TGTGCCAGCAGTACCCGGGACAGGGCAGGGCAGCCCCAGCATTTT. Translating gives CASSTRDRAGQPQHF.

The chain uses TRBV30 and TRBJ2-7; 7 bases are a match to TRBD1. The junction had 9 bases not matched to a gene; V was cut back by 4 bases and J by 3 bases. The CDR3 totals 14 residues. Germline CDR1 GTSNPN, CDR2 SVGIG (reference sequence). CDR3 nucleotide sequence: TGTGCCTGGAACCCCGGGACAGCGTTCTACGAGCAGTACTTC. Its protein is CAWNPGTAFYEQYF.

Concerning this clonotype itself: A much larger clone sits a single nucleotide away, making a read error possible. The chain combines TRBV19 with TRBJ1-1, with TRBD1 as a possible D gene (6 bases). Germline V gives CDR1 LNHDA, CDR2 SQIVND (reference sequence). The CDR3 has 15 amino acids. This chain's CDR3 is CACSTVPGHNTEAFF. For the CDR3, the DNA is TGTGCCTGTAGTACCGTCCCGGGACATAACACTGAAGCTTTCTTT.

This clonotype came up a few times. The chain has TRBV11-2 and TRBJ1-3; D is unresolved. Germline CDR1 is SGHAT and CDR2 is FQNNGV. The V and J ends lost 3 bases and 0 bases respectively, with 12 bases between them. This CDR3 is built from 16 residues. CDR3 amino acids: CASSFTDGSSGNTIYF. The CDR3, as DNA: TGTGCCAGCAGCTTCACCGACGGGAGCTCTGGAAACACCATATATTTT.

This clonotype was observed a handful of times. The CDR3, as DNA: TGCGCCAGCAGCTTTGCTATAAACTACGAGCAGTACTTC. Its protein product is CASSFAINYEQYF. The rearrangement uses TRBV5-1 and TRBJ2-7; no clear D gene. The CDR3 is 13 residues long. V was clipped by 2 bases and J by 3 bases, with 9 bases between them. The V gene's germline CDR1 is SGHRS and CDR2 YFSETQ. The complete variable domain, with remaining parts taken from reference TRBV5-1 and TRBJ2-7, reads KAGVTQTPRYLIKTRGQQVTLSCSPISGHRSVSWYQQTPGQGLQFLFEYFSETQRNKGNFPGRFSGRQFSNSRSEMNVSTLELGDSALYLCASSFAINYEQYFGPGTRLTVT.

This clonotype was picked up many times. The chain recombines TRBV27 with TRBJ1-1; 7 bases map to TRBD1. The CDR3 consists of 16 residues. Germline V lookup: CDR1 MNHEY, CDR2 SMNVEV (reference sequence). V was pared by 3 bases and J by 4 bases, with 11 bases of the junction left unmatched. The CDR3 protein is CASSFLSQGESTEAFF. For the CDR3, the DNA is TGTGCCAGCAGTTTCCTTAGCCAGGGGGAGAGCACTGAAGCTTTCTTT.

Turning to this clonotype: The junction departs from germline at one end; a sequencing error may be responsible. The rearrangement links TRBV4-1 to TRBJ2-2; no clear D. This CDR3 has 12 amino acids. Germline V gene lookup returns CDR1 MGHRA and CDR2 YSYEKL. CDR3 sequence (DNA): TGCGCCGGCAGCCTAAACACCGGGGAGCTGTTTTTT. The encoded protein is CAGSLNTGELFF.

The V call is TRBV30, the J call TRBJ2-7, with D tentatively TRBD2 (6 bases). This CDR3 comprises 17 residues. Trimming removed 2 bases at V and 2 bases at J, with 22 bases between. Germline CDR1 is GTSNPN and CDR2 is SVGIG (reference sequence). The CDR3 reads CAWSTTTHGGSPYEQYF. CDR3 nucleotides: TGTGCCTGGAGTACAACAACCCACGGGGGAAGCCCCTACGAGCAGTACTTC.

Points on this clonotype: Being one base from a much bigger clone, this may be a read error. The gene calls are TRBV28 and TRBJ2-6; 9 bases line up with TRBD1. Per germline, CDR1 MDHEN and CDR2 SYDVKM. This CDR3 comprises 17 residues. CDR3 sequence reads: CASSPRHRGPGADVLTF. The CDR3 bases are TGTGCCAGCAGTCCAAGACACAGGGGGCCTGGGGCCGACGTCCTGACTTTC.

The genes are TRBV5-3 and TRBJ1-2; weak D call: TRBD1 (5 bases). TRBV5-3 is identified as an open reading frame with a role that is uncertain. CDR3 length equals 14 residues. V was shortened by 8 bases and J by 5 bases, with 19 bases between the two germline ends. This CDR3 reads CASSLQESGYGYTF. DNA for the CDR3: TGTGCCAGCAGTCTACAGGAGTCGGGGTATGGCTACACCTTC.